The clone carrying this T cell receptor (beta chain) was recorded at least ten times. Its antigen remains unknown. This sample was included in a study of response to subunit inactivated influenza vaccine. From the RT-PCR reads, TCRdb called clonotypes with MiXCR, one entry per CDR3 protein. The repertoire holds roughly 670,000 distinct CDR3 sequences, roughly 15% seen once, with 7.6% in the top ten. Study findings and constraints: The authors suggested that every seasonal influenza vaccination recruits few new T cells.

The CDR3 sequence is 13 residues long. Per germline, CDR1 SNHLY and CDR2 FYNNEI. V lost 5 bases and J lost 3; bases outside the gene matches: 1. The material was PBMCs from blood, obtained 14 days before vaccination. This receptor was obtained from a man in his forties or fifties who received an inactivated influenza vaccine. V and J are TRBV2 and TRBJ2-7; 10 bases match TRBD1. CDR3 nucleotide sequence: TGTGCCAGCAGTTGGGACAGGGGCTACGAGCAGTACTTC. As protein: CASSWDRGYEQYF.